The clone carrying this T cell receptor beta chain showed up just once. Only in-frame clones appear in the TCRdb table, and some are missing; sequencing was by immunoSEQ multiplex PCR. This repertoire shows over 20,000 clones, nearly 70% found once; its top ten account for under 20%. The sample is drawn from a study of sequential checkpoint blockade in melanoma. Study-wide background: Arm A got nivolumab then ipilimumab; arm B the reverse, 1:1.

The treatment here: randomized to nivolumab then ipilimumab (arm A) or the reverse (arm B). None of the patients previously received DNA-damaging chemotherapy. Live CD3+CD8+ CD19− CD56− cells were sorted from PBMCs. Germline CDR1 and CDR2: SGHTA and FQGNSA. The CDR3 runs to 16 residues. J lost 3 bases, V lost 4 bases, and 6 bases had no gene match. This material consisted of CD8+ T cells sorted from blood (inferred from file names), taken from a patient given nivolumab and ipilimumab in sequence. The clonotype comes from a human donor with melanoma. The genes are TRBV7-2 and TRBJ2-3; 11 nucleotides match TRBD2. CDR3 bases: TGTGCCAGCAGCTCGCTAGCGGGGGGAATAACAGATACGCAGTATTTT. Its translation is CASSSLAGGITDTQYF.